This T cell receptor (beta chain) originates from a study of T-cell reconstitution after alpha-beta-depleted transplantation in children. This clonotype occurred a few times. The germline gives CDR1 LGHNA, CDR2 YSLEER. The CDR3 contains 17 residues. Deletions cut 4 bases from V and 0 bases from J, with 18 bases between. Preparation of the TCRbeta library involved a method that used unique molecular identifiers. In TCRdb, the PCR reads were re-called with MiXCR into one record per CDR3 protein. The data contain about 60,000 distinct CDR3 sequences, approximately 43% of them seen just once; the ten biggest clones take up approximately 98%.

V and J are TRBV4-3 and TRBJ1-1; no definite D call. This TCR derives from a male patient between 5 and 17 years old who had a stem cell transplant for acute lymphoblastic leukemia, so the T cells may come from the graft donor. The starting material was PBMCs, mostly from graft donor cells, obtained 360 days after TCRalphabeta/CD19-depleted stem cell transplant. CDR3 sequence reads: CASSPEAQPFLNTEAFF. For the CDR3, the DNA is TGCGCCAGCAGCCCGGAGGCACAGCCCTTTTTGAACACTGAAGCTTTCTTT.